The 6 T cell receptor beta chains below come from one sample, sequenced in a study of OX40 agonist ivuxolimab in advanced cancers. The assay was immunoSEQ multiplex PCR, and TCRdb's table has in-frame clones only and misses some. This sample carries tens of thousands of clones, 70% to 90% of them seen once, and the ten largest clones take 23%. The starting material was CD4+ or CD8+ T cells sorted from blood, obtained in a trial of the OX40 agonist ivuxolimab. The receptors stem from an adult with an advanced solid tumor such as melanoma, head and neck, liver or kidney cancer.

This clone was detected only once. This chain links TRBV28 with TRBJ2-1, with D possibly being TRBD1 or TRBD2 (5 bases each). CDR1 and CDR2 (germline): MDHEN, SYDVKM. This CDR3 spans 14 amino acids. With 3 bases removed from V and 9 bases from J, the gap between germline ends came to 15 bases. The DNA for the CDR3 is TGTGCCAGCAGTTTTTTTACCCGGGGCCCTGAGCAGTTCTTC. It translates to CASSFFTRGPEQFF.

This CDR3 is CASSLISILWQSSYNEQFF. The CDR3 coding sequence is TGTGCCAGCAGTCTCATTTCAATTTTGTGGCAAAGCTCCTACAATGAGCAGTTCTTC. The genes are TRBV6-4 and TRBJ2-1; D gene ambiguous. Germline lookup yields CDR1 MRHNA and CDR2 SNTAGT. Trimming removed 5 bases from V and 0 bases from J, with 23 bases in between. There are 19 residues in the CDR3.

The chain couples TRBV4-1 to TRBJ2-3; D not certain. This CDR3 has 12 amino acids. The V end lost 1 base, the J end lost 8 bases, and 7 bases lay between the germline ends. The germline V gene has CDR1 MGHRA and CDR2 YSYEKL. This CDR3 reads CASSQGFPTQYF. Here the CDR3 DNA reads TGCGCCAGCAGCCAAGGGTTCCCTACGCAGTATTTT.

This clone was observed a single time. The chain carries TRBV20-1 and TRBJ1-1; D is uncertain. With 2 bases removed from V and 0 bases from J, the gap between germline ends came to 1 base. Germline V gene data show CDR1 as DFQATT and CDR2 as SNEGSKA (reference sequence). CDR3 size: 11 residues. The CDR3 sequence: CSARLNTEAFF. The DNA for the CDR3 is TGCAGTGCTAGATTGAACACTGAAGCTTTCTTT.

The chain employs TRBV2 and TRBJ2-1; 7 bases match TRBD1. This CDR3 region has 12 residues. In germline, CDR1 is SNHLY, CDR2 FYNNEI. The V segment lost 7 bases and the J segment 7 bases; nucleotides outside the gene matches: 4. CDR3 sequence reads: CASTTDRNEQFF. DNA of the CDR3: TGTGCCAGCACCACGGACAGGAATGAGCAGTTCTTC.

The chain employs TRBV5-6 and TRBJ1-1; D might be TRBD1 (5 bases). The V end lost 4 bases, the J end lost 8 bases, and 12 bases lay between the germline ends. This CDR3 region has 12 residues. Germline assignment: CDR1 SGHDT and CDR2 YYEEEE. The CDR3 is CASSPDSREAFF. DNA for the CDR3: TGTGCCAGCAGCCCCGACAGTCGCGAAGCTTTCTTT.